Sequencing of this T cell receptor beta chain was carried out in a study of metastatic and nonmetastatic thyroid tumors. Study-level information: Repertoires of blood and of tissue (tumor or nodule) from malignant and benign thyroid patients were compared.

Original processing notes: Researchers built a distant-metastasis classifier for papillary thyroid cancer that drew on CDR3 differences across clinicopathological groups. TCRdb reanalyzed the PCR reads with MiXCR. The V and J calls shown here were made by TCRdb, not taken from the authors' results. The sample lists about 11,000 clones, around 30% seen once, with approximately 16% in the top ten. Not a single patient had been given any form of treatment at any point before undergoing thyroid surgery. In its sample, this clone was seen many times. The sequence derives from a female donor with papillary thyroid cancer or a benign thyroid nodule (not recorded which). Some clones in this sample may be carry-over from other donors' samples. The sequencing input was tumor tissue.

CDR3 sequence (DNA): TGTGCCAGTAGTAAATACGGACAGGGGATCAGTCAGCCCCAGCATTTT. Translation: CASSKYGQGISQPQHF. The chain joins TRBV19 to TRBJ1-5, with TRBD1 matching 9 bases. The CDR3 has 16 residues. From germline, CDR1 is LNHDA and CDR2 SQIVND (reference sequence). J was trimmed by 6 bases and V by 4 bases; bases with no gene match: 10.